Below, 5 T cell receptor beta chains from the same sample are listed, as sequenced in a study of cytomegalovirus exposure and HLA in healthy donors. Primers: 60 Vbeta forward and 13 Jbeta reverse. Assay used: immunoSEQ multiplex PCR; TCRdb lists only in-frame clones, some missing. Found here are 150,000 to 200,000 clones, roughly 84% of them singletons; the top ten hold under 0.4%. Sequenced input: PBMCs. These receptor sequences come from a boy between 2 and 10 years old in good health and CMV-seronegative.

This chain joins TRBV9 and TRBJ1-1, with D unresolved. Germline-derived CDR1 and CDR2 are SGDLS and YYNGEE. The V end lost 7 bases, the J end lost 8 bases, and 12 bases lay between the germline ends. CDR3 length equals 11 residues. The CDR3 is CASGVGREAFF. Written as DNA, the CDR3 is TGTGCCAGCGGGGTGGGGAGGGAAGCTTTCTTT.

The rearrangement links TRBV5-8 to TRBJ2-2; TRBD2 matches 8 bases. CDR1 and CDR2 from the germline V gene are SGHTS and YDEGEE. The CDR3 loop spans 15 amino acids. The V and J ends lost 1 base and 7 bases, in that order; junction bases with no gene match: 6. The CDR3 sequence: CASSLLPAGVGELFF. In nucleotides, the CDR3 is TGTGCCAGCAGCTTGCTTCCAGCGGGAGTCGGGGAGCTGTTTTTT.

The rearrangement joins TRBV4-1 to TRBJ2-7; tentatively, D is TRBD1 (5 bases). Trimming removed 1 base from V and 3 bases from J, with 16 bases in between. CDR1 MGHRA and CDR2 YSYEKL come from the germline V gene. The CDR3 runs to 16 residues. The CDR3 DNA reads TGCGCCAGCAGCCAAGTTGCGTTAGCAGGGATCTACGAGCAGTACTTC. This encodes CASSQVALAGIYEQYF.

This clone was seen a handful of times. This chain connects TRBV29-1 to TRBJ2-7; 9 nucleotides match TRBD1. The CDR3 is 15 residues long. The germline CDR1 and CDR2 sequences are SQVTM and ANQGSEA. The trim removed 4 bases at V and 2 bases at J, leaving 9 bases unmatched. CDR3 protein: CSVVGTGINPYEQYF. CDR3 nucleotides: TGCAGCGTTGTCGGGACAGGGATAAACCCCTACGAGCAGTACTTC.

The rearrangement uses TRBV7-7 and TRBJ2-1, with 7 bases identical to TRBD2. The CDR3 has 13 amino acids. The germline gives CDR1 SSHAT, CDR2 FNYEAQ (reference sequence). The J segment lost 9 bases and the V segment lost 1 base, leaving 3 bases of the junction unmatched. CDR3: CASSLDPGGEQFF. DNA of the CDR3: TGTGCCAGCAGCTTAGATCCGGGGGGTGAGCAGTTCTTC.